Sequencing of this T cell receptor (beta chain) was carried out in a study of blood T cells in healthy people across ages. The CDR3 length is 15 residues. Germline V gene lookup returns CDR1 SGHRS and CDR2 YFSETQ. V was pared by 1 base and J by 1 base, with 10 bases between. With respect to this clonotype: The antigen is undetermined.

A second PCR of about 7 to 11 cycles used a sample-barcoded 5' primer and a J-beta primer mix. TCRdb re-called the 5' RACE reads with MiXCR, one entry per CDR3 protein. Here the sample spans some 670,000 distinct CDR3 sequences, under 65% being singletons. The study, taken as a whole, reports: Significant beta diversity loss was already apparent by age approximately 38, declining roughly linearly. PBMCs left unsorted prevented a conclusive naive versus antigen-experienced comparison.

All donors came from Russia, were Caucasian and healthy, and spanned ages about 6 to 100. The chain joins TRBV5-1 to TRBJ2-3, with TRBD1 as a possible D gene (6 bases). This receptor was obtained from a woman at least 80 years old in good health. Sample: blood. The CDR3 DNA reads TGCGCCAGCAGCTTGCAGGGGATGGGCACAGATACGCAGTATTTT. This gives the protein CASSLQGMGTDTQYF.